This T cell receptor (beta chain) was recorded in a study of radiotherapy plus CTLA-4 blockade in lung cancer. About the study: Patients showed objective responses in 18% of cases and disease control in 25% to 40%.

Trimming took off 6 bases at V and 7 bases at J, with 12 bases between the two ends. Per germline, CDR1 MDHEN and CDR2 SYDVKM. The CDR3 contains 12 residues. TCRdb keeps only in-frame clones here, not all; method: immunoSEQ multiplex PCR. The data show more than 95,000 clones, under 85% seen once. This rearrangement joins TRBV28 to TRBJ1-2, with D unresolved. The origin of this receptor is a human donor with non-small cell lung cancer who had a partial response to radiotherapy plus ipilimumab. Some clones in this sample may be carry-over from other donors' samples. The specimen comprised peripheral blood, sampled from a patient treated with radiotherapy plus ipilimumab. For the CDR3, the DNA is TGTGCCAGCAGAGAGGGTGTGTTTGGCTACACCTTC. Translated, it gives CASREGVFGYTF.